The clone carrying this T cell receptor (beta chain) showed up just a few times. What it binds is not known. The source of the sample is a study of T cells after yellow fever vaccination. Looked up from germline, CDR1 is MNHEY and CDR2 is SVGEGT. This CDR3 spans 14 amino acids. V was trimmed by 1 base and J by 4 bases, leaving 10 bases between them. Study results and limitations: Highly abundant clonotypes carried over from the bulk population could end up in FACS-sorted repertoires as contaminants.

MiXCR, run by TCRdb on the 5' RACE reads, gives a single entry per CDR3 protein. The data hold 500,000 to 650,000 distinct CDR3 sequences, with around a sixth observed a single time. This sequence was found in a man aged 18 to 35 who received the YFV17D yellow fever vaccine. The sequenced sample was PBMCs, obtained 5 days after the first yellow fever vaccination. The V and J genes are TRBV6-2 or TRBV6-3 and TRBJ1-1, with no clear D. The CDR3 nucleotides read TGTGCCAGCAGTTACTTCGGGAGCGGCACTGAAGCTTTCTTT. Protein product: CASSYFGSGTEAFF.